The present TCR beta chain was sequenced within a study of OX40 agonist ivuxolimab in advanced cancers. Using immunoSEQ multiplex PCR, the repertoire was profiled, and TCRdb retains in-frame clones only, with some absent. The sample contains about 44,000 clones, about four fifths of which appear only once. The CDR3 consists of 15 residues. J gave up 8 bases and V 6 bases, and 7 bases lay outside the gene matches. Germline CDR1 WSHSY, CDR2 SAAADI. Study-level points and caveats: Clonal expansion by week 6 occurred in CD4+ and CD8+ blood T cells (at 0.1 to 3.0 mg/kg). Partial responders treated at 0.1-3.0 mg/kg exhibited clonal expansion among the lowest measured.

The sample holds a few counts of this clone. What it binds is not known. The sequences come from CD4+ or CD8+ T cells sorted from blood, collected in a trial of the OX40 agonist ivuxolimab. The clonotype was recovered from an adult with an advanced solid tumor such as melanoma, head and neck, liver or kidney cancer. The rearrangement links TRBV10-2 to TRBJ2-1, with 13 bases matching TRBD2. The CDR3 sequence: CASRWTSGSMDEQFF. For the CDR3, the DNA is TGCGCCAGCAGGTGGACTAGCGGGAGTATGGATGAGCAGTTCTTC.